The 26 T cell receptor beta chains below all came from one sample that was sequenced in a study of blood T cell repertoires in COVID-19. Clones were read by immunoSEQ multiplex PCR, and TCRdb kept only the in-frame ones, dropping some. The sample carries about 120,000 clones, over 85% recorded once. Material: peripheral blood. The receptor source for this set is a man in his sixties with COVID-19, enrolled during active disease.

The rearrangement uses TRBV7-3 and TRBJ2-1; TRBD1 agrees at 10 bases. The CDR3 contains 15 residues. CDR1 and CDR2 from the germline V gene are SGHTA and FQGTGA. With V trimmed by 3 bases and J by 1 base, 0 bases remained unmatched. Here the CDR3 reads CASSLDRGSYNEQFF. The DNA of the CDR3 is TGTGCCAGCAGCTTGGACAGGGGGTCCTACAATGAGCAGTTCTTC.

V gene TRBV15 combines with J gene TRBJ1-5; no definite D call. The CDR3 runs 15 residues. Trimming pared 0 bases from V and 0 bases from J, leaving 6 bases between. Germline CDR1 reads LNHNV; CDR2 reads YYDKDF (reference sequence). In DNA, the CDR3 is TGTGCCACCAGCAGAGACCAGAATAGCAATCAGCCCCAGCATTTT. This gives the protein CATSRDQNSNQPQHF.

The chain joins TRBV27 to TRBJ1-6; TRBD1 matches at 10 bases. The V and J ends lost 4 bases and 1 base, in that order; junction bases with no gene match: 7. The CDR3 runs to 18 residues. Germline V CDR1 and CDR2: MNHEY, SMNVEV (reference sequence). The CDR3 DNA reads TGTGCCAGCAGTTCAATCGGGACAGGGGTTTCCTATAATTCACCCCTCCACTTT. Protein sequence: CASSSIGTGVSYNSPLHF.

On this clone: One junction end does not reproduce the germline sequence, and a read error may be involved. This chain connects TRBV19 to TRBJ2-3; TRBD2 is a possible D gene (5 bases). The CDR3 is 14 amino acids. Germline V gives CDR1 LNHDA, CDR2 SQIVND (reference sequence). The CDR3 sequence: CASSPTRTTVTQYF. In DNA form, the CDR3 reads TGTGCCAGTAGTCCAACTAGGACCACAGTTACGCAGTATTTT.

This chain connects TRBV10-2 to TRBJ1-1, with a weak D call TRBD1 (5 bases). V lost 8 bases to trimming and J lost 5 bases, with 12 bases between them. The CDR3 is made up of 12 amino acids. Germline CDR1 is WSHSY and CDR2 is SAAADI. The CDR3 DNA reads as TGCGCCAGCGTGGGACTGGAGACTGAAGCTTTCTTT. The encoded protein is CASVGLETEAFF.

This clone is a singleton in its sample. This sample includes further DNA sequences coding for the same CDR3. The chain carries TRBV18 and TRBJ2-2; D possibly corresponds to TRBD1 (6 bases). CDR1 KGHSH and CDR2 LQKENI come from the germline V gene. The CDR3 has 14 amino acids. V was shortened by 6 bases and J by 5 bases, with 13 bases between the two germline ends. This CDR3 reads CASSPGTRTGELFF. CDR3 DNA: TGTGCCAGCTCTCCCGGGACAAGGACCGGGGAGCTGTTTTTT.

The CDR3: CASSDRGGYEQYF. The CDR3 nucleotides are TGTGCCAGCAGTGACAGGGGCGGCTACGAGCAGTACTTC. The chain has TRBV2 and TRBJ2-7, with D perhaps TRBD1 (6 bases). The V gene lost 3 bases and the J gene lost 3 bases, with 9 bases spanning the gap. The CDR3 has 13 residues. The germline V gene has CDR1 SNHLY and CDR2 FYNNEI.

In this sample, this clone turned up a few times. The chain recombines TRBV4-1 with TRBJ1-4; weak D call: TRBD1 (5 bases). The CDR3 spans 16 residues. Between the trimmed V and J ends, which lost 6 bases and 3 bases, there was a span of 17 bases. CDR1 is MGHRA, CDR2 YSYEKL, per germline. CDR3 DNA: TGCGCCAGCAGTCCTCCCCCGGGACTCTCTAATGAAAAACTGTTTTTT. Protein sequence: CASSPPPGLSNEKLFF.

This chain uses TRBV5-6 with TRBJ2-1, with TRBD2 identical over 9 bases. Germline loops: CDR1 SGHDT, CDR2 YYEEEE. The CDR3 extends over 13 amino acids. The V gene end was trimmed by 0 bases and the J gene end by 13 bases; junction bases not matched to a gene: 5. This chain's CDR3 is CASSLVPSGVQFF. The DNA for the CDR3 is TGTGCCAGCAGCTTGGTCCCTAGCGGGGTCCAGTTCTTC. The whole variable domain, remainder taken from reference TRBV5-6 and TRBJ2-1, is DAGVTQSPTHLIKTRGQQVTLRCSPKSGHDTVSWYQQALGQGPQFIFQYYEEEERQRGNFPDRFSGHQFPNYSSELNVNALLLGDSALYLCASSLVPSGVQFFGPGTRLTVL.

The J gene is TRBJ1-2, the V gene TRBV29-1; 8 bases agree with TRBD1. The J segment lost 5 bases and the V segment lost 7 bases, leaving 9 bases of the junction unmatched. From germline, CDR1 is SQVTM and CDR2 ANQGSEA. The CDR3 extends over 13 amino acids. CDR3 coding DNA: TGCAGCGCGGCAGGGGGCTTGGGGTATGGCTACACCTTC. Translating gives CSAAGGLGYGYTF. Full variable domain (missing parts from reference TRBV29-1 and TRBJ1-2): SAVISQKPSRDICQRGTSLTIQCQVDSQVTMMFWYRQQPGQSLTLIATANQGSEATYESGFVIDKFPISRPNLTFSTLTVSNMSPEDSSIYLCSAAGGLGYGYTFGSGTRLTVV.

This chain uses TRBV7-2 with TRBJ2-1; TRBD2 matches 11 bases. Germline values: CDR1 SGHTA, CDR2 FQGNSA. This CDR3 is built from 16 residues. J lost 2 bases, V lost 1 base, and 1 base had no gene match. CDR3 nucleotide sequence: TGTGCCAGCAGCTTAGTTAGCGGGAGGGCCTACAATGAGCAGTTCTTC. Its protein is CASSLVSGRAYNEQFF. The whole variable domain, remainder taken from reference TRBV7-2 and TRBJ2-1, is GAGVSQSPSNKVTEKGKDVELRCDPISGHTALYWYRQSLGQGLEFLIYFQGNSAPDKSGLPSDRFSAERTGGSVSTLTIQRTQQEDSAVYLCASSLVSGRAYNEQFFGPGTRLTVL.

The chain joins TRBV19 to TRBJ2-5, with a possible D match to TRBD2 (5 bases). The CDR3 has 16 amino acids. With 0 bases removed from V and 1 base from J, the gap between germline ends came to 12 bases. Germline V CDR1 and CDR2: LNHDA, SQIVND (reference sequence). CDR3 DNA: TGTGCCAGTAGTATAGAGGCAGCGGAGCTCCAAGAGACCCAGTACTTC. Its translation: CASSIEAAELQETQYF.

The genes are TRBV19 and TRBJ2-7, with 7 bases that match TRBD1. Losses at the gene ends were 3 bases for V and 6 bases for J; bases not matched to a gene: 8. The CDR3 extends over 14 amino acids. In germline, CDR1 is LNHDA, CDR2 SQIVND (reference sequence). The CDR3 DNA sequence: TGTGCCAGTAGTATTACAGGGGCGTTGGCCGAGCAGTACTTC. It encodes CASSITGALAEQYF.

This clone was detected only once. The chain is built from TRBV2 and TRBJ2-7; the match to TRBD2 covers 12 bases. The ends lost 6 bases at V and 3 bases at J; junction bases unmatched: 9. The CDR3 consists of 16 residues. The germline CDR1 and CDR2 sequences are SNHLY and FYNNEI. The DNA of the CDR3 is TGTGCCAGCAGGAAAGGGGGACTAGCGGGCCGCTACGAGCAGTACTTC. Translation gives CASRKGGLAGRYEQYF.

J is TRBJ1-1 and V is TRBV11-2, with TRBD1 identical over 7 bases. CDR1 SGHAT and CDR2 FQNNGV come from the germline V gene. CDR3 length equals 14 residues. J was trimmed by 7 bases and V by 4 bases; bases with no gene match: 9. CDR3 region: CASSSNRGLSEAFF. In DNA form, the CDR3 reads TGTGCCAGCAGCTCCAACAGGGGTTTAAGTGAAGCTTTCTTT.

This chain uses TRBV3-1 (or the pseudogene TRBV3-2) with TRBJ2-1; possible D gene TRBD2, 6 bases. Deletions cut 7 bases from V and 6 bases from J, with 16 bases between. This CDR3 has 14 amino acids. Germline V lookup: CDR1 LGHDT, CDR2 YNNKEL (reference sequence). The DNA of the CDR3 is TGTGCCAGCATCGACCAAGCCGGGGGCAATGAGCAGTTCTTC. Its protein is CASIDQAGGNEQFF.

This chain connects TRBV28 to TRBJ1-1; tentatively, D is TRBD1 (6 bases). The CDR3 runs 14 residues. Germline CDR1 MDHEN, CDR2 SYDVKM. V was pared by 5 bases and J by 2 bases, with 12 bases between. DNA of the CDR3: TGTGCCAGCAGTAGTTGGGGGGGCAACACTGAAGCTTTCTTT. Protein product: CASSSWGGNTEAFF.

V gene TRBV15 combines with J gene TRBJ1-3; D is undetermined. The CDR3 consists of 16 residues. V was clipped by 0 bases and J by 0 bases, with 9 bases between them. CDR1 and CDR2 (germline): LNHNV, YYDKDF (reference sequence). In DNA form, the CDR3 reads TGTGCCACCAGCAGAGATCTTTCCAGCTCTGGAAACACCATATATTTT. It yields the protein CATSRDLSSSGNTIYF.

The chain uses TRBV12-3 or TRBV12-4 and TRBJ1-4, with a weak D call TRBD1 (6 bases). V was shortened by 6 bases and J by 8 bases, with 13 bases between the two germline ends. CDR3 size: 13 residues. The CDR3 DNA sequence: TGTGCCAGCAGACCCCAGGGGCTGGAAAAACTGTTTTTT. Encoded protein: CASRPQGLEKLFF.

CDR3 DNA: TGCGCCAGCAGCCAAGGGGCAGGGAATTCACCCCTCCACTTT. It yields the protein CASSQGAGNSPLHF. The chain employs TRBV4-3 and TRBJ1-6; perhaps TRBD1 as D (5 bases). In germline, CDR1 is LGHNA, CDR2 YSLEER. Trimming shortened V by 1 base and J by 7 bases, and 8 bases separated the two germline ends. The CDR3 extends over 14 amino acids.

This chain connects TRBV11-2 to TRBJ2-1; D is uncertain. Trimming pared 5 bases from V and 6 bases from J, leaving 11 bases between. Per germline, CDR1 SGHAT and CDR2 FQNNGV. The CDR3 totals 13 residues. CDR3 coding DNA: TGTGCCAGCAGCCTTGGGCAAATCAATGAGCAGTTCTTC. It translates to CASSLGQINEQFF.

The V and J genes are TRBV2 and TRBJ1-5; D is perhaps TRBD1 (6 bases). This CDR3 comprises 12 residues. V lost 10 bases and J 0 bases, leaving 7 bases between the germline ends. Germline V CDR1 and CDR2: SNHLY, FYNNEI. The CDR3 here is CATQGSNQPQHF. CDR3 nucleotide sequence: TGTGCCACACAGGGTAGCAATCAGCCCCAGCATTTT.

This chain links TRBV5-5 with TRBJ2-7, with 9 nucleotides matching TRBD1. This CDR3 is built from 16 residues. With 1 base clipped from V and 0 bases from J, the junction kept 5 bases outside the gene matches. Per the germline V gene, CDR1 is SGHKS and CDR2 is YYEKEE (reference sequence). CDR3 region: CASSLLGTGSSYEQYF. The CDR3 region has the DNA TGTGCCAGCAGCTTGTTGGGGACAGGGAGCTCCTACGAGCAGTACTTC. The full variable domain, in which reference TRBV5-5 and TRBJ2-7 provide the parts outside the CDR3, is DAGVTQSPTHLIKTRGQQVTLRCSPISGHKSVSWYQQVLGQGPQFIFQYYEKEERGRGNFPDRFSARQFPNYSSELNVNALLLGDSALYLCASSLLGTGSSYEQYFGPGTRLTVT.

The chain carries TRBV11-2 and TRBJ1-3, with TRBD1 matching 10 bases. The CDR3 sequence is 18 residues long. Per the germline V gene, CDR1 is SGHAT and CDR2 is FQNNGV. The V and J ends lost 4 bases and 2 bases, in that order; junction bases with no gene match: 11. The CDR3 nucleotides are TGTGCCAGCAGCTCCGGTCGGGGACAGGGGAGGGCTGGAAACACCATATATTTT. Its protein is CASSSGRGQGRAGNTIYF.

The V and J genes are TRBV18 and TRBJ1-1; D may be TRBD1 (5 bases). V lost 5 bases and J lost 0, with 10 bases in between. In germline, CDR1 is KGHSH, CDR2 LQKENI. CDR3 length equals 14 residues. The CDR3 here is CASSIQGMNTEAFF. DNA of the CDR3: TGTGCCAGCTCAATTCAGGGCATGAACACTGAAGCTTTCTTT.

The chain recombines TRBV3-1 (or the pseudogene TRBV3-2) with TRBJ2-1; TRBD2 aligns across 13 bases. V lost 1 base and J lost 6; bases outside the gene matches: 0. The CDR3 is 15 amino acids. Per the germline V gene, CDR1 is LGHDT and CDR2 is YNNKEL (reference sequence). CDR3 amino acids: CASSQGLAGGNEQFF. The CDR3 bases are TGTGCCAGCAGCCAAGGACTAGCGGGGGGCAATGAGCAGTTCTTC.